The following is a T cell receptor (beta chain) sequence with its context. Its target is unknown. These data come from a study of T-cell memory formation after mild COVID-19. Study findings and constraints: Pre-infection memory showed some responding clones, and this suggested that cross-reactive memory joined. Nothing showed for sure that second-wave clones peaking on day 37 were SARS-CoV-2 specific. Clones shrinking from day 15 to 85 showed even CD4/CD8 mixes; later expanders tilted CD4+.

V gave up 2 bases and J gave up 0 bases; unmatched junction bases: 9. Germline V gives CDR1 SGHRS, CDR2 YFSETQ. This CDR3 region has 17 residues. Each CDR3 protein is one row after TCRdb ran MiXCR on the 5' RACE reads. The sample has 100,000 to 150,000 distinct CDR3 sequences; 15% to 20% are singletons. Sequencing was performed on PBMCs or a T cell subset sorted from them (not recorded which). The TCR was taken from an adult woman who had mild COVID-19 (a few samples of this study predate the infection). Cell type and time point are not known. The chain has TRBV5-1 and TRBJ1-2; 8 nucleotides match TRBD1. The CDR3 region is CASSFVSGGLSNYGYTF. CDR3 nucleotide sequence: TGCGCCAGCAGCTTTGTATCAGGGGGCCTTTCTAACTATGGCTACACCTTC.